This T cell receptor beta chain was sequenced in a study of long-term antiretroviral therapy in people with HIV. Study context: Samples collected earliest predate the 2015 immediate-ART recommendation by about a decade. Findings and caveats of the study: Participants lacked recorded data on ART adherence, viral resistance or therapy changes.

An immunoSEQ assay, version v3.0, was performed at survey level. TCRdb keeps only in-frame clones here, not all; method: immunoSEQ multiplex PCR. The table has about 40,000 clones, about 85% seen once. Remarks on this clone: Antigen specificity is unknown.

The V end lost 2 bases, the J end lost 1 base, and 5 bases lay between the germline ends. From germline, CDR1 is SGHTA and CDR2 FQGTGA. The CDR3 consists of 13 residues. Sequencing was performed on unsorted PBMCs, taken 3.1 years after starting antiretroviral therapy. The TCR originated in a woman in her fifties or sixties with HIV. The chain recombines TRBV7-3 with TRBJ1-1, with a tentative D call TRBD1 (5 bases). The CDR3 sequence is CASSLGANTEAFF. DNA for the CDR3: TGTGCCAGCAGCTTAGGGGCGAACACTGAAGCTTTCTTT.